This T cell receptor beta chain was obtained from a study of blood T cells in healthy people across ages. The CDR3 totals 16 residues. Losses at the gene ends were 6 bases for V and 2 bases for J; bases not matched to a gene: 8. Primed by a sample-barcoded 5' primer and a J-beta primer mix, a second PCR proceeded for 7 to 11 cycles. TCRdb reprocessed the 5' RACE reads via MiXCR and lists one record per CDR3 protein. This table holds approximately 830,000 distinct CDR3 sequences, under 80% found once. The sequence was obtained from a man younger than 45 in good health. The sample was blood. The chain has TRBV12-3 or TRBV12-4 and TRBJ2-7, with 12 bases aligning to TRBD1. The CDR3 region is CASRGQGAGSTYEQYF. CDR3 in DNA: TGTGCCAGCAGGGGACAGGGGGCAGGATCGACCTACGAGCAGTACTTC.